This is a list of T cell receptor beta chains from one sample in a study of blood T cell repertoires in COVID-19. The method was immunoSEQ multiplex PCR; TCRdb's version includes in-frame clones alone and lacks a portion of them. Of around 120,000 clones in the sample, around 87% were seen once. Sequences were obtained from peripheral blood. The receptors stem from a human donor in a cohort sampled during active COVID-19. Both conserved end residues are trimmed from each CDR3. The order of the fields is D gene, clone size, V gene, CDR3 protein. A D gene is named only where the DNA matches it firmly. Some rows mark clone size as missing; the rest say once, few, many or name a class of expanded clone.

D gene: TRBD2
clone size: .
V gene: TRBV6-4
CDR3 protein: ASSARPGLAGGSYNEQF

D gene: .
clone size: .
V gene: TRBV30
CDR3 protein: AGGVGVKASNQPQH

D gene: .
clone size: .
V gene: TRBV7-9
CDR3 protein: ASSQGISPVEQY

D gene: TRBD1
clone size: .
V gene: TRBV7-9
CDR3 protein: ASSLNSGGYSYTEAF

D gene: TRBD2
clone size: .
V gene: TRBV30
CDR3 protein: AWSVRRGGEQY

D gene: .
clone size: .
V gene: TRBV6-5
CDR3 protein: ASRERNEQF

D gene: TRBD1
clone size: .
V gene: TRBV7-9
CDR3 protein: ASSSTGQGFLDTEAF

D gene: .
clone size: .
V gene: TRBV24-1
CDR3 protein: ATSDPRDMEAGANVLT

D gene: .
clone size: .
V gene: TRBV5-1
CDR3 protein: ASSLQMIQETQY

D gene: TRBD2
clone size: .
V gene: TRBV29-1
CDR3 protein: SVEDFTSGRTETQY

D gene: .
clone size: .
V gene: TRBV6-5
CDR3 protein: ASSSQGETQY

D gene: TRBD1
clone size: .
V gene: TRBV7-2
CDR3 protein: ASSLKGTANTEAF

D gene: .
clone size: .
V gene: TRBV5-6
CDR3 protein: ASSSTSRKGGYT

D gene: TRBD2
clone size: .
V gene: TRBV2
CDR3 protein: ASRPGLAGLSDTQY

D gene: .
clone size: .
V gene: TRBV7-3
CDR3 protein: ASSLRATESSYEQY

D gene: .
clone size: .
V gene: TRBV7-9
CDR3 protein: ASSLRRDSYEQY

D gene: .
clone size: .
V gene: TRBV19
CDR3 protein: ASMSEQF

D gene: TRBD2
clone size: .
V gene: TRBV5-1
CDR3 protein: ASSLTSGSAHEQF

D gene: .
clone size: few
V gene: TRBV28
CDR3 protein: ASSLATLDTEAF

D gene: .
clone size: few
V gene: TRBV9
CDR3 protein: ASSGLRGGTGNTIY

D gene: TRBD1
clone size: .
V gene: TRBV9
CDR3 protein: ASSVDGQETGELF

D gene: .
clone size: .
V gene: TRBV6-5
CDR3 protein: ASSYGASNSPLH

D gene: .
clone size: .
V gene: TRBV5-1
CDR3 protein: ASSLDRYGYT

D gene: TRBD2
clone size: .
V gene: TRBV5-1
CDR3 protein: ASSLVSGRAGGELF

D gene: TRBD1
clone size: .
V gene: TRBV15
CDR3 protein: ATSTGTAYEAF

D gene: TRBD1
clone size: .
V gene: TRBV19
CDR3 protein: ASSLQGAGYGYT

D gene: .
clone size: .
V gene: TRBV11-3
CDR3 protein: ASSLGIHNEQF

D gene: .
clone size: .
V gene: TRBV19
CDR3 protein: ASSIGARQETQY

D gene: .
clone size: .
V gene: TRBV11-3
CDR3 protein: ASSRGPVNTEAF

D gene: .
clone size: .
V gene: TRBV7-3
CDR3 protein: ASSSGHIIRSNYGYT

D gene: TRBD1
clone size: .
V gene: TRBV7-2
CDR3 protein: ASSLANRGRDSPLH

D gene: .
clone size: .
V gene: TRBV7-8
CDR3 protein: ASSKTGDRSPYEQY

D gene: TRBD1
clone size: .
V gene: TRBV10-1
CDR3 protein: ASSPRQGTSQETQY

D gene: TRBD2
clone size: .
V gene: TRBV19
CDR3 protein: ASSIDVAGAPDTQY

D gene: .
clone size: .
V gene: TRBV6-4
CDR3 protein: ASSGLADPYNEQF

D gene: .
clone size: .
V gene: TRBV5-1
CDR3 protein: ASSMDGRDQPQH

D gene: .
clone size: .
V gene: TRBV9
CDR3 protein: ASSVAARTKSGNTIY

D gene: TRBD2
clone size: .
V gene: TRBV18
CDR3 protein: ASSQLAGDTDTQY

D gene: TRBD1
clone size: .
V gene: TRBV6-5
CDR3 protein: ASTGTGGRYEQY

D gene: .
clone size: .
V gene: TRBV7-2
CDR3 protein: ASSLVGVRGMNTEAF

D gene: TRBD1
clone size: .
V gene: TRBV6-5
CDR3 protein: ASRTGGVYGYT

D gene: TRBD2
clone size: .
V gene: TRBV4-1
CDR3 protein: ASSSRLAGHTYEQY

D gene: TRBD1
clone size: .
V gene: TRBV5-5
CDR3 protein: ASSLAGQESWGYT

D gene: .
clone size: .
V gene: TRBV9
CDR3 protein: ASSVDEWDTTNVLT

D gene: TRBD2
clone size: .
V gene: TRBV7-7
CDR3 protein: ASSRGTSGMSNEQF

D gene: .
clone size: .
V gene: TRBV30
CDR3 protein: AWSAGPGSEAF

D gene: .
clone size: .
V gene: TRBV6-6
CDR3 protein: ASSYSGQTEAF

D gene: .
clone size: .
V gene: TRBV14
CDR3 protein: ASSLTLESGYT

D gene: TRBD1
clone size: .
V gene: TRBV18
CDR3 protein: ASSPPTGENTEAF

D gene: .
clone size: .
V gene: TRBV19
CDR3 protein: ASSSSSVGLYEQY

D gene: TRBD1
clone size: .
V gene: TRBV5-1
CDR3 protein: ASSLRFGTEGTGELF

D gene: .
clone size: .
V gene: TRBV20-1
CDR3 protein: SARWSDEQY

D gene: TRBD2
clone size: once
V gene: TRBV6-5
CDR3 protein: ASTASGRASNEQF

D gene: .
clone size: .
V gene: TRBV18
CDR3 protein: ASSPGDSFYEQY

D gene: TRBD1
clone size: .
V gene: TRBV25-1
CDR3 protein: ASRIKGTGPLEQY